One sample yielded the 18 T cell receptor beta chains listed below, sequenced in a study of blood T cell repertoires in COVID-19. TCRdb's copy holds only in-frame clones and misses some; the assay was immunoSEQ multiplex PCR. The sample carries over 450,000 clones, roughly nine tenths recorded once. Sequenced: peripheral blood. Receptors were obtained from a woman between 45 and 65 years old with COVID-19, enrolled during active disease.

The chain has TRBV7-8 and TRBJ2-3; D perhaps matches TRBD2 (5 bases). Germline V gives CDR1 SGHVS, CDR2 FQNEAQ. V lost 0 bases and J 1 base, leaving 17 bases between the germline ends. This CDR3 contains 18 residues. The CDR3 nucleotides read TGTGCCAGCAGCTTAGCGGCCGGACTTCCTTTGGGCACAGATACGCAGTATTTT. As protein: CASSLAAGLPLGTDTQYF.

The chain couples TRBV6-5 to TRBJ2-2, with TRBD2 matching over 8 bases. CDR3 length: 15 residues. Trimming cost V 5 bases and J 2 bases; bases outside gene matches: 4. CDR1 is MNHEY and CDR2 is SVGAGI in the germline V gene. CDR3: CASSTLAGNTGELFF. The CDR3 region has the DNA TGTGCCAGCAGTACCCTAGCGGGCAACACCGGGGAGCTGTTTTTT.

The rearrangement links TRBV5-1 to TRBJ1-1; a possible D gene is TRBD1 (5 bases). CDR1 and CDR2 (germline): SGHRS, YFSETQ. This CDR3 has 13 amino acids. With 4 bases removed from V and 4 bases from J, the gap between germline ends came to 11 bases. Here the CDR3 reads CASSLAGFTEAFF. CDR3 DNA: TGCGCCAGCAGCCTGGCAGGGTTCACTGAAGCTTTCTTT.

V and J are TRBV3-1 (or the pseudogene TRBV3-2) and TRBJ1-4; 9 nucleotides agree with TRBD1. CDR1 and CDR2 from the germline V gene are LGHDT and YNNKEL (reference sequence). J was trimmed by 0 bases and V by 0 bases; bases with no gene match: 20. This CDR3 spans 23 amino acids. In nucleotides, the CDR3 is TGTGCCAGCAGCCAAGAAAGGCCCGGAACAGGGGGCTCGATGGGAGCAACTAATGAAAAACTGTTTTTT. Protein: CASSQERPGTGGSMGATNEKLFF.

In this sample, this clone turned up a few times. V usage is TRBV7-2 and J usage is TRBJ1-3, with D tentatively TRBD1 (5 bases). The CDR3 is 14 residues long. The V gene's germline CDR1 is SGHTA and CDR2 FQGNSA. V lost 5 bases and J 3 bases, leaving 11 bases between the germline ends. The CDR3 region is CASSTGTVGNTIYF. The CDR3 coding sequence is TGTGCCAGCAGCACCGGGACTGTTGGAAACACCATATATTTT.

For the CDR3, the DNA is TGCGCCAGCAGCCTGGGCGTCCAGAACACTGAAGCTTTCTTT. This encodes CASSLGVQNTEAFF. The chain is built from TRBV5-1 and TRBJ1-1; D remains unclear. CDR1 is SGHRS and CDR2 is YFSETQ in the germline V gene. V was clipped by 4 bases and J by 1 base, with 11 bases between them. The CDR3 length is 14 residues. The whole variable domain, remainder taken from reference TRBV5-1 and TRBJ1-1, is KAGVTQTPRYLIKTRGQQVTLSCSPISGHRSVSWYQQTPGQGLQFLFEYFSETQRNKGNFPGRFSGRQFSNSRSEMNVSTLELGDSALYLCASSLGVQNTEAFFGQGTRLTVV.

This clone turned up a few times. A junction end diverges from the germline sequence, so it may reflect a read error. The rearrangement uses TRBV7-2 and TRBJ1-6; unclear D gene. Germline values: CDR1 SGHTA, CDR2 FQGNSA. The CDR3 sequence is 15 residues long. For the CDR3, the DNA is TGTGCCAGCACCTTAGGTCTTACAGCCAATTCACCCCTCCACTTT. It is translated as CASTLGLTANSPLHF.

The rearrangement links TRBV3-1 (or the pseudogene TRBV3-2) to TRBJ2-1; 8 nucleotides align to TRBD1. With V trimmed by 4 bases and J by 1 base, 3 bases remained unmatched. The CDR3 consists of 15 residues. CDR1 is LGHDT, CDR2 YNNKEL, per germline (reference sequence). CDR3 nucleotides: TGTGCCAGCAGCCGAAACAGGGGGTCCTACAATGAGCAGTTCTTC. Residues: CASSRNRGSYNEQFF.

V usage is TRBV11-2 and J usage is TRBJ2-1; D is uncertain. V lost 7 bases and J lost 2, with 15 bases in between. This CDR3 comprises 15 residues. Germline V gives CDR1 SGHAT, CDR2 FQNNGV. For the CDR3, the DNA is TGTGCCAGCACCCACGACCAGGTCCCCTACAATGAGCAGTTCTTC. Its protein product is CASTHDQVPYNEQFF.

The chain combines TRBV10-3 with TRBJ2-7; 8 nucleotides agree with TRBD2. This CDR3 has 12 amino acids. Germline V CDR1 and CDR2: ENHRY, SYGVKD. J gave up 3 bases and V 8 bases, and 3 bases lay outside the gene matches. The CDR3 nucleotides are TGTGCCATCGGAAGCGGGAGCTACGAGCAGTACTTC. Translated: CAIGSGSYEQYF.

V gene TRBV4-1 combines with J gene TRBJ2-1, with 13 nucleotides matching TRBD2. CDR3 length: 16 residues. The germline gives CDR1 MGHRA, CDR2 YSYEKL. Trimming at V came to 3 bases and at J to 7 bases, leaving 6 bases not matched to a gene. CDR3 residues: CASSQRGLAGVNEQFF. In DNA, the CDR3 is TGCGCCAGCAGCCAGAGAGGACTAGCGGGGGTGAATGAGCAGTTCTTC.

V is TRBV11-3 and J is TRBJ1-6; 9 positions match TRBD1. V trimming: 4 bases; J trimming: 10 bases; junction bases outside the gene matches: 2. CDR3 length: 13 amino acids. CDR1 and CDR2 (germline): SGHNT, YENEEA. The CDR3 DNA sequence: TGTGCCAGCAGCTCCGGACAGGGGTCACCCCTCCACTTT. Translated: CASSSGQGSPLHF.

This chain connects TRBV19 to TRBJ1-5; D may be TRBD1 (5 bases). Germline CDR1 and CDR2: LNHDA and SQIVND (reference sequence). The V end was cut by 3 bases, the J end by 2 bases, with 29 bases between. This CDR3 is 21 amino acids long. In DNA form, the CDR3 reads TGTGCCAGTAGTATGAATTCGGTGAGGCAGGGAGGATTGAGGGGCAATCAGCCCCAGCATTTT. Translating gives CASSMNSVRQGGLRGNQPQHF.

CDR3 in DNA: TGCAGCGTTGCGGGTCAATTTTCCTATGGCTACACCTTC. Protein sequence: CSVAGQFSYGYTF. The chain links TRBV29-1 to TRBJ1-2; no firm D call. This CDR3 comprises 13 residues. V lost 4 bases, J lost 4 bases, and 13 bases lay in between. Germline V gene lookup returns CDR1 SQVTM and CDR2 ANQGSEA.

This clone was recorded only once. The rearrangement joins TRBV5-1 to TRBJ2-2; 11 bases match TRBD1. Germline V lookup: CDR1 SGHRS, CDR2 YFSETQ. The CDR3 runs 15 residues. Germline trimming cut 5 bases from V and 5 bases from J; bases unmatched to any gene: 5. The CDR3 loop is CASRSGTGGTGELFF. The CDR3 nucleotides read TGCGCCAGCAGATCCGGGACAGGGGGGACCGGGGAGCTGTTTTTT.

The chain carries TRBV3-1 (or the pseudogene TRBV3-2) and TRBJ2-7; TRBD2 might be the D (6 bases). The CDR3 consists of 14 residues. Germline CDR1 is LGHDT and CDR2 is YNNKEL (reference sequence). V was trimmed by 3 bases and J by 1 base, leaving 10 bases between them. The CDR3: CASSHRRGSYEQYF. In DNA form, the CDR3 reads TGTGCCAGCAGCCACCGTCGGGGGTCCTACGAGCAGTACTTC.

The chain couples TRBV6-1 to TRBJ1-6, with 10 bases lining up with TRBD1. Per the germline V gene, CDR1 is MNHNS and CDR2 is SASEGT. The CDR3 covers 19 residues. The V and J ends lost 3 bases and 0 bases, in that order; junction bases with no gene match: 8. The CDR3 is CASSEGTGDIGSYNSPLHF. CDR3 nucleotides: TGTGCCAGCAGTGAGGGGACAGGGGATATCGGCTCCTATAATTCACCCCTCCACTTT.

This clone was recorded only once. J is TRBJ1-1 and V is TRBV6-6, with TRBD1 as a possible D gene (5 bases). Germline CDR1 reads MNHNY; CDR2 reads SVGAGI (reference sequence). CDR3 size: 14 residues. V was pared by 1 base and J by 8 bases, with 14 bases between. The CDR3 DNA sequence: TGTGCCAGCAGTTACTTTAAACCGGGACTGGAAGCTTTCTTT. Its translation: CASSYFKPGLEAFF.